This is a list of T cell receptor beta chains from one sample in a study of read filtering for tumor transcriptome and immune sequencing. TCRdb fed the reads into MiXCR, producing one record per CDR3 protein. The sample contains 50,000 or so distinct CDR3 sequences, roughly an eighth of which appear only once. Sequenced input: a population of CD138-negative cells sorted from bone marrow. The receptors come from a donor at least 40 years old with multiple myeloma. The CDR3 runs from the conserved cysteine through the conserved F or W. D genes are given only for firm matches. Only part of the rows carry a size: once, few, many, or a class if the clone is expanded.

D	V	size	J	CDR3	DNA
TRBD1	TRBV7-6	many	TRBJ2-5	CASSLSGQGETQYF	TGTGCCAGCAGCTTAAGCGGACAGGGAGAGACCCAGTACTTC
TRBD1	TRBV3-1	many	TRBJ1-4	CANSQTGGANEKLFF	TGTGCCAACAGCCAGACAGGGGGAGCTAATGAAAAACTGTTTTTT
.	TRBV5-1	many	TRBJ2-1	CASSLAGSYNEQFF	TGCGCCAGCAGCTTGGCGGGTTCCTACAATGAGCAGTTCTTC
.	TRBV11-2	few	TRBJ1-1	CASRSTPGDTEAFF	TGTGCCAGCAGATCCACCCCGGGGGACACTGAAGCTTTCTTT
.	TRBV7-9	many	TRBJ2-7	CASSSVSYEQYF	TGTGCCAGCAGCTCAGTCTCCTACGAGCAGTACTTC
.	TRBV29-1	many	TRBJ1-1	CSVPTTGRSEAFF	TGCAGCGTTCCGACGACAGGCAGATCGGAAGCTTTCTTT
.	TRBV7-9	many	TRBJ2-2	CASARGTGLNTGELFF	TGTGCCAGCGCCCGCGGTACAGGGCTAAACACCGGGGAGCTGTTTTTT
.	TRBV20-1	many	TRBJ2-5	CSARRDPETQYF	TGCAGTGCTAGACGCGACCCAGAGACCCAGTACTTC
TRBD1	TRBV15	few	TRBJ1-1	CATSRVGGRGRNTEAFF	TGTGCCACCAGCAGAGTTGGTGGCAGGGGGCGAAACACTGAAGCTTTCTTT
TRBD1	TRBV12-5	many	TRBJ2-1	CASGTDRVYNEQFF	TGTGCTAGTGGTACCGACAGGGTGTACAATGAGCAGTTCTTC
.	TRBV20-1	many	TRBJ2-1	CSAILDPGNNEQFF	TGCAGTGCTATACTAGACCCCGGAAACAATGAGCAGTTCTTC
TRBD2	TRBV11-2	.	TRBJ2-5	CASSLERLAGETQYF	TGTGCCAGCAGCTTAGAACGGCTAGCGGGGGAGACCCAGTACTTC
.	TRBV6-6	many	TRBJ1-4	CAGSGPPTNEKLFF	TGTGCCGGGTCGGGCCCACCAACTAATGAAAAACTGTTTTTT
.	TRBV7-9	few	TRBJ2-4	CASSSAAGDIQYF	TGTGCCAGCAGCTCAGCTGCAGGGGACATTCAGTACTTC
.	TRBV19	many	TRBJ2-7	CASKIYRDSYEQYF	TGTGCCAGTAAGATTTACAGGGATTCCTACGAGCAGTACTTC
TRBD2	TRBV20-1	many	TRBJ2-3	CSATRALAGGGDTQYF	TGCAGTGCCACAAGGGCACTAGCGGGGGGGGGTGATACGCAGTATTTT
TRBD1	TRBV23-1	many	TRBJ2-7	CASSLGTASYEQYF	TGCGCCAGCAGTCTGGGGACAGCTTCCTACGAGCAGTACTTC
.	TRBV19	many	TRBJ2-1	CASSTDVVIWAEQFF	TGTGCCAGTAGTACCGACGTCGTTATCTGGGCCGAGCAGTTCTTC
.	TRBV5-8	few	TRBJ2-2	CASSRGSSSGELFF	TGTGCCAGCAGCCGGGGCAGTTCCTCCGGGGAGCTGTTTTTT
.	TRBV5-1	many	TRBJ2-7	CASSFDPTTYEQYF	TGCGCCAGCAGCTTTGATCCGACTACCTACGAGCAGTACTTC
.	TRBV20-1	many	TRBJ1-2	CSARDQPGSGYTF	TGCAGTGCTAGAGATCAGCCTGGTTCTGGCTACACCTTC
.	TRBV30	.	TRBJ1-2	CAWNPTGRLGYTF	TGTGCCTGGAATCCGACAGGTCGGCTTGGCTACACCTTC
TRBD1	TRBV3-1	many	TRBJ2-7	CASSFRDRVVGEQYF	TGTGCCAGCAGCTTCCGGGACAGGGTCGTAGGCGAGCAGTACTTC
.	TRBV19	few	TRBJ2-3	CASDRWPNTDTQYF	TGTGCCAGCGACCGATGGCCGAACACAGATACGCAGTATTTT
.	TRBV11-2	many	TRBJ1-1	CASSRTGFTEAFF	TGTGCCAGCAGTCGTACAGGGTTCACTGAAGCTTTCTTT
.	TRBV12-5	few	TRBJ1-2	CASGLSPFSPGRFYGYTF	TGTGCTAGTGGTTTGTCACCTTTCAGCCCCGGACGGTTCTATGGCTACACCTTC
TRBD2	TRBV5-1	few	TRBJ2-7	CASSFSGSEQYF	TGCGCCAGCAGCTTCAGCGGGAGCGAGCAGTACTTC
TRBD1	TRBV7-9	many	TRBJ1-5	CANSPDRHQPQHF	TGTGCCAACAGCCCGGACAGGCATCAGCCCCAGCATTTT